Below are 2 T cell receptor beta chains sequenced from a single sample in a study of beta chain features in type 1 diabetes. Investigators reverse transcribed all isolated RNA, so they sequenced expressed TCRB transcripts. Sequenced by immunoSEQ multiplex PCR; TCRdb stores in-frame clones only, minus some. The sample includes hundreds of thousands of clones, less than 15% of them seen just once. Material: naive CD4+ T cells from blood. Every receptor here comes from a woman in her forties in good health.

This clone was seen a few times. The gene calls are TRBV7-2 and TRBJ2-7; D unresolved. Trimming took 5 bases from V and 0 from J, leaving 8 bases between them. Germline V lookup: CDR1 SGHTA, CDR2 FQGNSA. CDR3 length: 13 residues. The DNA for the CDR3 is TGTGCCAGCAGCGCGAGCTTCTCCTACGAGCAGTACTTC. This gives the protein CASSASFSYEQYF.

The V gene is TRBV10-3, the J gene TRBJ2-1, with D tentatively TRBD2 (7 bases). The CDR3 runs 12 residues. The V and J ends lost 4 bases and 14 bases respectively, with 15 bases between them. Germline V lookup: CDR1 ENHRY, CDR2 SYGVKD. CDR3: CAISVGGGGEFF. The CDR3 region has the DNA TGTGCCATCAGTGTAGGGGGGGGTGGCGAGTTCTTC.